A selection of T cell receptor beta chains follows, all from one sample in a study of T cell repertoires in cytomegalovirus infection. TCRdb recomputed calls from the reads with MiXCR, one row per CDR3 protein. The sample has fewer than 350,000 distinct CDR3 sequences, around 29% seen once; the top ten hold around 19%. These TCRs' antigens remain unknown. The input for sequencing was cultured PBMCs, taken from culture after CMV antigen stimulation. All receptors derive from a human donor in good health (CMV status not recorded). Some clones in this sample may be carry-over from other donors' samples. The CDR3 runs from the conserved cysteine through the conserved F or W. D genes are given only for firm matches. The listing skips clone size in some rows; elsewhere it reads once, few, many or a size class.

d_gene	abundance	v_gene	j_gene	CDR3nt	CDR3aa
TRBD2	few	TRBV7-9	TRBJ2-5	TGTGCCAGCAGCTTAGCGACTAGCGGGAGGTTGGAGACCCAGTACTTC	CASSLATSGRLETQYF
TRBD2	NA	TRBV29-1	TRBJ2-1	TGCAGCGTTGATAGAGGGGGGATAGCGGGGTCCTCCTACAATGAGCAGTTCTTC	CSVDRGGIAGSSYNEQFF
NA	few	TRBV7-6	TRBJ1-3	TGTGCCAGCAGCTTGGGGTCTGCTTATGGAAACACCATATATTTT	CASSLGSAYGNTIYF
TRBD1	NA	TRBV19	TRBJ2-7	TGTGCCAGTAGTATAGGGGGGACAGCAACCTCCTACGAGCAGTACTTC	CASSIGGTATSYEQYF
TRBD1	few	TRBV27	TRBJ2-5	TGTGCCAGCAGTTCTGAAGGGACAGGGCGAGGGGAGACCCAGTACTTC	CASSSEGTGRGETQYF
NA	few	TRBV6-5	TRBJ2-5	TGTGCCAGCAGTGCACCGGTCCAAGAGACCCAGTACTTC	CASSAPVQETQYF
NA	many	TRBV7-2	TRBJ1-4	TGTGCCAGCAGCCCAGCCCTATCGGGGGAAAAACTGTTTTTT	CASSPALSGEKLFF
TRBD2	NA	TRBV6-5	TRBJ2-1	TGTGCCAGCAGGACTAGCGGGGGGCCCCCGAGCTACTACAATGAGCAGTTCTTC	CASRTSGGPPSYYNEQFF
NA	many	TRBV7-2	TRBJ2-1	TGTGCCAGCCGATTGGGAGGTGTCGATGAGCAGTTCTTC	CASRLGGVDEQFF
NA	NA	TRBV30	TRBJ2-7	TGTGCCTGGAGTGTACCGAGAACTAGCCGTACCTACGAGCAGTACTTC	CAWSVPRTSRTYEQYF
NA	few	TRBV12-3/TRBV12-4	TRBJ2-7	TGTGCCAGCAGCGGGGGACCCGGGGCCGGGAAGCAGTACTTC	CASSGGPGAGKQYF
NA	NA	TRBV4-2	TRBJ2-2	TGTGCCAGCAGCCGCCTAGTGACGACCGGGGAGCTGTTTTTT	CASSRLVTTGELFF
NA	few	TRBV10-3	TRBJ2-3	TGTGCCATCACCGCGACAGGCAGCGCAGATACGCAGTATTTT	CAITATGSADTQYF
NA	many	TRBV7-2	TRBJ2-5	TGTGCCAGCAGCCAGCGGCGGCAGGCAGAGACCCAGTACTTC	CASSQRRQAETQYF
TRBD2	few	TRBV4-1	TRBJ2-5	TGCGCCAGCAGCTCCTCGGGGGGGATCCAAGAGACCCAGTACTTC	CASSSSGGIQETQYF
NA	many	TRBV12-3/TRBV12-4	TRBJ1-5	TGTGCCAGCAGTCCCCAGGGGAATCAGCCCCAGCATTTT	CASSPQGNQPQHF
NA	NA	TRBV9	TRBJ2-1	TGTGCCAGCAGCGTATTCCCATCTAGCGAAGAGCAGTTCTTC	CASSVFPSSEEQFF
TRBD1	few	TRBV7-2	TRBJ2-7	TGTGCCAGCAGCTTAAGAGGGTGGGCAGGGGGCGGCTACGAGCAGTACTTC	CASSLRGWAGGGYEQYF
NA	NA	TRBV7-8	TRBJ1-1	TGTGCCAGCACCCCCAACGCGGATTACACTGAAGCTTTCTTT	CASTPNADYTEAFF
TRBD1	few	TRBV19	TRBJ1-4	TGTGCCAGTTGTATGACCGGGACAGCGAATGAAAAACTGTTTTTT	CASCMTGTANEKLFF
TRBD2	NA	TRBV9	TRBJ2-3	TGTGCCAGCAGTACGGGGGGAGACACAGATACGCAGTATTTT	CASSTGGDTDTQYF
TRBD2	few	TRBV7-6	TRBJ2-5	TGTGCTAGCAGCGAGCGGGAGGGGACCCAGTACTTC	CASSEREGTQYF
NA	few	TRBV15	TRBJ1-5	TGTGCCACCAGAGATTCCAGGGGCTATCTCCATCAGCCCCAGCATTTT	CATRDSRGYLHQPQHF
NA	NA	TRBV10-2	TRBJ1-2	TGCGCCAGCAGTGACTCGACAGGAAGCGGCTACACCTTC	CASSDSTGSGYTF
NA	NA	TRBV12-3/TRBV12-4	TRBJ2-3	TGTGCCAGCAGTTTCAAGGGAACAGATACGCAGTATTTT	CASSFKGTDTQYF
TRBD2	many	TRBV7-8	TRBJ2-1	TGTGCCAGCAGCTTAGTACTAGCGGGGGGGCTAAGCTCCTACAATGAGCAGTTCTTC	CASSLVLAGGLSSYNEQFF
NA	few	TRBV19	TRBJ2-3	TGTGCCAGTAGTATCCAGCCGGCTAGCACAGATACGCAGTATTTT	CASSIQPASTDTQYF
NA	NA	TRBV7-3	TRBJ2-1	TGTGCCAGCAGTTATTGGACAGAAATGGATGAGCAGTTCTTC	CASSYWTEMDEQFF
TRBD1	NA	TRBV28	TRBJ1-2	TGTGCCAGCAGTGCGACAGGGAGCCCTCTCTATGGCTACACCTTC	CASSATGSPLYGYTF
TRBD1	many	TRBV7-6	TRBJ1-2	TGTGCCAGCAGCTTAGCCGGGGACAGGGGGCCTGGCTACACCTTC	CASSLAGDRGPGYTF
NA	NA	TRBV30	TRBJ1-1	TGTGCCGGGATACCCTATGGGGTGATGAACACTGAAGCTTTCTTT	CAGIPYGVMNTEAFF
TRBD2	NA	TRBV7-8	TRBJ2-5	TGTGCCAGCAGAGGAGGGAGGGCCTCAAGGGAGACCCAGTACTTC	CASRGGRASRETQYF
NA	NA	TRBV19	TRBJ2-6	TGTGCCAGTAGTACTATAAAGGCTGGGGCCAACGTCCTGACTTTC	CASSTIKAGANVLTF